This is a list of T cell receptor beta chains from one sample in a study of cytomegalovirus exposure and HLA in healthy donors. Sequencing was performed with immunoSEQ multiplex PCR; in TCRdb, only in-frame clones are kept and a portion is missing. The table records about 60,000 clones, about 96% of them present only once. Source material: PBMCs. These receptors were obtained from a man between 18 and 29 years old in good health and CMV-seronegative. Each CDR3 is given without its conserved first and last residue. A D gene is named only where the DNA matches it firmly.

v_gene	d_gene	j_gene	CDR3aa
TRBV5-6	.	TRBJ2-4	ASSNDSDENIQY
TRBV15	TRBD1	TRBJ1-5	ATSSGQGLGQPQH
TRBV11-2	TRBD1	TRBJ2-7	ASGSGGSYEQY
TRBV28	.	TRBJ2-7	ASRAGSHYPILYEQY
TRBV6-6	TRBD1	TRBJ1-5	ASSPPGQVGNQPQH
TRBV5-8	.	TRBJ2-1	ASSFTHSNEQF
TRBV14	.	TRBJ2-5	ASSQYVVGRETQY
TRBV7-2	.	TRBJ2-5	ASSIAGLETQY
TRBV4-1	TRBD2	TRBJ2-1	ASSQGLAATEQF
TRBV6-5	TRBD1	TRBJ2-7	ASRQGARNEQY
TRBV5-4	TRBD2	TRBJ2-5	ASSLAGAETQY
TRBV27	TRBD2	TRBJ2-7	ASRERRPVTSGSHEQY
TRBV28	TRBD1	TRBJ2-1	ASSLGSAGGIKLGEQF
TRBV6-1	.	TRBJ2-7	ASSARDGYEQY
TRBV6-5	TRBD1	TRBJ1-2	ASSYGRGQRHGYT
TRBV19	.	TRBJ2-7	ASSGSDTAYEQY
TRBV19	TRBD2	TRBJ2-1	ASSHPGGEWNEQF
TRBV7-9	.	TRBJ2-7	ASSFTREQY
TRBV7-6	TRBD2	TRBJ2-5	ASSVIVGRVETQY
TRBV14	TRBD1	TRBJ1-1	ASSVRTGSRKNTEAF
TRBV25-1	.	TRBJ1-1	ASSGTAGDTEAF
TRBV28	.	TRBJ2-1	ASSLSLAAYNEQF
TRBV6-5	TRBD2	TRBJ2-1	ASMVARGSLYEQF
TRBV28	TRBD1	TRBJ1-5	ASTRDRGQPQH
TRBV28	.	TRBJ1-5	ASSLYRDINQPQH
TRBV9	.	TRBJ2-7	ASSAGLGVGAEY
TRBV14	TRBD2	TRBJ2-4	ASSQDASSGSKNIQY
TRBV5-1	TRBD2	TRBJ2-7	ASSLVSVAGPYEQY
TRBV19	.	TRBJ2-2	ASSAGLRVGELF
TRBV5-1	TRBD1	TRBJ2-1	ASSPGQGAYNEQF
TRBV4-1	.	TRBJ2-7	ASSFHSASYEQY
TRBV7-9	.	TRBJ2-7	ASSASGTYEQY
TRBV28	.	TRBJ2-7	ASSPGRGVAVTYEQY
TRBV18	TRBD2	TRBJ2-7	ASSPPGTSGSVSSSYEQY
TRBV2	TRBD1	TRBJ1-2	ASSVTGEYGYT
TRBV9	TRBD2	TRBJ2-1	ASSVGLAGVSGEQF
TRBV10-2	TRBD2	TRBJ2-7	ASSRTSGGEQY
TRBV28	TRBD1	TRBJ2-1	ASSLSWGVQGAYEQF
TRBV5-4	.	TRBJ2-1	ASSLDGSGNEQF
TRBV20-1	.	TRBJ2-1	SIGAKYEQF
TRBV6-5	TRBD1	TRBJ1-3	ASSYSRGLAGNTIY
TRBV7-9	TRBD1	TRBJ2-7	ASSASPGTGVQEQY
TRBV4-1	TRBD1	TRBJ2-2	ASSQALGQGPGELF
TRBV5-8	.	TRBJ2-7	ASSLGRTGEQY
TRBV7-9	.	TRBJ1-1	ASSLFPGRYEAF
TRBV9	.	TRBJ1-1	ASSVVQGLISAEAF